These 12 T cell receptor beta chains came from one sample sequenced in a study of T cells in Graves' hyperthyroidism and ophthalmopathy. Amplified TCR beta CDR3 regions came from RNA transcripts. Carried out on the TCR CDR3, a first-round RT-PCR used the HTBI primer set. One entry per CDR3 protein, called by TCRdb with MiXCR from the multiplex PCR reads. The sample has 400,000 to 600,000 distinct CDR3 sequences; more than 15% are singletons. Source material: blood. The origin of the receptors is a woman in her twenties or thirties with Graves' ophthalmopathy.

The rearrangement joins TRBV9 to TRBJ2-1, with 10 bases lining up with TRBD2. The CDR3 loop spans 15 amino acids. Germline CDR1 is SGDLS and CDR2 is YYNGEE. The junction had 3 bases not matched to a gene; V was cut back by 3 bases and J by 3 bases. The CDR3 is CASSAWTSGYNEQFF. The CDR3 DNA reads as TGTGCCAGCAGCGCATGGACTAGCGGCTACAATGAGCAGTTCTTC.

This clonotype was counted only a few times. The chain links TRBV28 to TRBJ2-7, with D hard to call. This CDR3 is 14 amino acids long. Trimming pared 6 bases from V and 4 bases from J, leaving 16 bases between. CDR1 and CDR2 from the germline V gene are MDHEN and SYDVKM. The chain's CDR3 is CASSPINGGYEQYF. CDR3 nucleotide sequence: TGTGCCAGCAGCCCTATCAATGGTGGATACGAGCAGTACTTC. Full variable domain (remainder filled in from reference TRBV28 and TRBJ2-7): DVKVTQSSRYLVKRTGEKVFLECVQDMDHENMFWYRQDPGLGLRLIYFSYDVKMKEKGDIPEGYSVSREKKERFSLILESASTNQTSMYLCASSPINGGYEQYFGPGTRLTVT.

This clonotype was counted once. This chain uses TRBV10-2 with TRBJ2-1, with a possible D match to TRBD1 (6 bases). Germline-derived CDR1 and CDR2 are WSHSY and SAAADI. The CDR3 totals 12 residues. Trimming left V 7 bases short and J 5 bases short, with 9 bases between. The CDR3 DNA reads TGCGCCAGCAACAACAGGGACAATGAGCAGTTCTTC. Protein product: CASNNRDNEQFF.

This rearrangement joins TRBV4-3 to TRBJ2-1; 10 nucleotides align to TRBD2. CDR3 length equals 17 residues. Unmatched junction bases numbered 11, after V lost 0 bases and J lost 9 bases. Germline-derived CDR1 and CDR2 are LGHNA and YSLEER. CDR3 in DNA: TGCGCCAGCAGCCAAGACCCCCCTCTAGCGGGAGTAGCTGAGCAGTTCTTC. Encoded protein: CASSQDPPLAGVAEQFF.

This clonotype was recorded at least ten times. The chain uses TRBV20-1 and TRBJ1-3; D gene uncertain. The germline gives CDR1 DFQATT, CDR2 SNEGSKA (reference sequence). There are 12 residues in the CDR3. The V end lost 6 bases, the J end lost 3 bases, and 9 bases lay between the germline ends. This CDR3 is CSAEKDGNTIYF. CDR3 sequence (DNA): TGCAGTGCCGAAAAGGATGGAAACACCATATATTTT.

This clonotype appeared a few times. The V call is TRBV20-1, the J call TRBJ1-2; 11 nucleotides match TRBD1. Trimming at V came to 1 base and at J to 6 bases, leaving 16 bases not matched to a gene. Germline values: CDR1 DFQATT, CDR2 SNEGSKA (reference sequence). This CDR3 is 18 amino acids long. CDR3 bases: TGCAGTGCTAGAGGTCGCGGGGGGACAGGGGGAATGGTGGATGGCTACACCTTC. Protein product: CSARGRGGTGGMVDGYTF.

The J gene is TRBJ2-1, the V gene TRBV20-1; D remains unclear. The germline V gene has CDR1 DFQATT and CDR2 SNEGSKA (reference sequence). The CDR3 runs 13 residues. V was shortened by 4 bases and J by 11 bases, with 18 bases between the two germline ends. This chain's CDR3 is CSANAIASTKQFF. As DNA, the CDR3 is TGCAGTGCTAACGCTATAGCCAGTACTAAGCAGTTCTTC.

This clonotype came up many times. The V gene is TRBV7-6, the J gene TRBJ2-1; 12 nucleotides line up with TRBD2. This CDR3 comprises 19 residues. Germline values: CDR1 SGHVS, CDR2 FNYEAQ. V was clipped by 5 bases and J by 7 bases; unmatched bases: 18. CDR3 coding DNA: TGTGCCAGCAGCATACGAACTAGCGGGAGGAAGGGTTGGGAGAATGAGCAGTTCTTC. Its protein product is CASSIRTSGRKGWENEQFF.

About this clonotype: This may arise from a read error, as a much more abundant clone is one base away. The chain recombines TRBV28 with TRBJ2-2; the D gene could be TRBD1 or TRBD2 (5 bases each). Trimming removed 4 bases from V and 3 bases from J, with 15 bases in between. The CDR3 runs to 16 residues. The germline gives CDR1 MDHEN, CDR2 SYDVKM. CDR3 loop: CASSSLGTYDTGELFF. CDR3 nucleotides: TGTGCCAGCAGTTCCCTAGGGACCTATGACACCGGGGAGCTGTTTTTT.

There are a few counts of this clonotype. This rearrangement joins TRBV9 to TRBJ1-4; 8 nucleotides line up with TRBD1. The junction had 4 bases not matched to a gene; V was cut back by 0 bases and J by 6 bases. The CDR3 loop spans 15 amino acids. Germline-derived CDR1 and CDR2 are SGDLS and YYNGEE. CDR3 DNA: TGTGCCAGCAGCGTAGTTTCAGGGGGCGATGAAAAACTGTTTTTT. Its translation is CASSVVSGGDEKLFF.

This clonotype was found a few times. The chain has TRBV28 and TRBJ2-7; 15 nucleotides align to TRBD2. V lost 3 bases, J lost 0 bases, and 12 bases stayed unmatched. The CDR3 spans 20 residues. CDR1 is MDHEN, CDR2 SYDVKM, per germline. The CDR3 DNA reads as TGTGCCAGCAGTTTTAACCCGGGACTAGCGGGAGGAAGGAGCTCCTACGAGCAGTACTTC. Amino acids: CASSFNPGLAGGRSSYEQYF.

The sample holds many counts of this clonotype. The V and J genes are TRBV12-3 or TRBV12-4 and TRBJ2-3; the D call may be TRBD1 or TRBD2 (5 bases each). V was cut by 7 bases and J by 0 bases, with 20 bases left in between. The CDR3 length is 17 residues. Here the CDR3 reads CASTPSGTTPSTDTQYF. CDR3 DNA: TGTGCCAGCACCCCATCCGGGACGACCCCTAGCACAGATACGCAGTATTTT.